Sequencing of this T cell receptor beta chain was carried out in a study of CD8+ T cells in alopecia areata. Reverse transcribed after extraction, RNA yielded cDNA as the sequencing template. Assay: immunoSEQ multiplex PCR; the TCRdb copy retains only in-frame clones and omits some. The sample holds a few hundred thousand clones; roughly 56% are singletons and the top ten take 1.6%. Treatment specified: oral pan-JAK inhibitor, 5-10 mg twice daily. This CDR3 comprises 15 residues. V gave up 6 bases and J gave up 3 bases; unmatched junction bases: 8. CDR1 and CDR2 (germline): MNHEY, SVGAGI. The material was CD4+ T cells sorted from blood, obtained at week 4, from a patient treated with tofacitinib. This receptor was taken from a human donor with alopecia areata. The chain carries TRBV6-5 and TRBJ2-5; 9 bases align to TRBD1. The CDR3, as DNA: TGTGCCAGCAGGAGGACAGGGGCTGGGGAAGAGACCCAGTACTTC. Amino acids: CASRRTGAGEETQYF.